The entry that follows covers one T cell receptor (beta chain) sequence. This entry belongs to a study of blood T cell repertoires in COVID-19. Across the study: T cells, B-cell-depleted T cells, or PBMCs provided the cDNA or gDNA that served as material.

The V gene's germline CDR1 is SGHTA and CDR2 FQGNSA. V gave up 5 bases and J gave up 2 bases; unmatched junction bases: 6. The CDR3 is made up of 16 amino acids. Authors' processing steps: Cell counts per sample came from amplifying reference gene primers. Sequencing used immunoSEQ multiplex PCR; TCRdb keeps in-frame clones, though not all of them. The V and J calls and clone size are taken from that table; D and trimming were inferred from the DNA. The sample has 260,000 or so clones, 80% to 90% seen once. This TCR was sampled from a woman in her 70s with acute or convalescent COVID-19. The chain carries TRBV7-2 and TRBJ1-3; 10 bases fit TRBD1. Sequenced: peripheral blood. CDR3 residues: CASSGTGVGTGNTIYF. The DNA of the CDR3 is TGTGCCAGCAGCGGGACAGGGGTAGGCACTGGAAACACCATATATTTT.